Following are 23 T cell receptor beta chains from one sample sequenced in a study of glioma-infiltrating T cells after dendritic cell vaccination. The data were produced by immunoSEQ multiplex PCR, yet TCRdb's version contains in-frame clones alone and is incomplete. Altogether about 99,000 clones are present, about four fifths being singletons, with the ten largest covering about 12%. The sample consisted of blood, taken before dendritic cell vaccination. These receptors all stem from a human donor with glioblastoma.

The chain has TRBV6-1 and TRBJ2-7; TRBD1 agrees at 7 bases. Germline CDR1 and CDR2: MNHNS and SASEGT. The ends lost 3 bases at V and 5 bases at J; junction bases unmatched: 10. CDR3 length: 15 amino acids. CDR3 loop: CASSDSRDSLDEQYF. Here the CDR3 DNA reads TGTGCCAGCAGTGACTCCCGGGACAGCTTGGACGAGCAGTACTTC.

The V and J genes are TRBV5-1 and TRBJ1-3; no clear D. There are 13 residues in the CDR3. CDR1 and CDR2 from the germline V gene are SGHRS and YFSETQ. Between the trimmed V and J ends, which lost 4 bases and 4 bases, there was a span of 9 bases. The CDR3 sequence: CASSAGDGNTIYF. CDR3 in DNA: TGCGCCAGCAGCGCGGGAGACGGAAACACCATATATTTT.

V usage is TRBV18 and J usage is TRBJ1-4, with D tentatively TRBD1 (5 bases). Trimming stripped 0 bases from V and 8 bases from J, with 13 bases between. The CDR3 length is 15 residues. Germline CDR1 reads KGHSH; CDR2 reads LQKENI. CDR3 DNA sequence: TGTGCCAGCTCACCACCGCAGTCAGGGCTCGAAAAACTGTTTTTT. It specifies CASSPPQSGLEKLFF.

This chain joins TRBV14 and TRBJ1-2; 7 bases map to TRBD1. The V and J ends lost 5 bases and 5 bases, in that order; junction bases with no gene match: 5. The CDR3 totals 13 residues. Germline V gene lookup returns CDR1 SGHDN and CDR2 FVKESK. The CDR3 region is CASSYGQDYGYTF. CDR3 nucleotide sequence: TGTGCCAGCAGCTACGGACAGGATTATGGCTACACCTTC.

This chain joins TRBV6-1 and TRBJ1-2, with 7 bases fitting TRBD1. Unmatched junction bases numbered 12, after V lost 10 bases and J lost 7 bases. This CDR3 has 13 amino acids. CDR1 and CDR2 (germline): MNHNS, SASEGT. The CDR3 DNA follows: TGTGCCATCGAGATACAGGGGCTTGGTGGCTACACCTTC. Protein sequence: CAIEIQGLGGYTF.

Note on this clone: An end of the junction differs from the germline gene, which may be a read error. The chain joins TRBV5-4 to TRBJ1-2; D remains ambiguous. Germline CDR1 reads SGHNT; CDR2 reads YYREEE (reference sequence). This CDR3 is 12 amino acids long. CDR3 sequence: CASSLARYDYTF. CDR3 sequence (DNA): TGTGCCAGCAGCTTGGCTCGGTATGACTACACCTTC.

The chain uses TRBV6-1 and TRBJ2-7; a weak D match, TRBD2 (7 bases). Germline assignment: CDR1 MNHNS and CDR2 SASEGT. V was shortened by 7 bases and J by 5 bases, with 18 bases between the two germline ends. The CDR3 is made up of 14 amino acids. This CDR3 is CASTEGGEGDEQYF. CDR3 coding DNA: TGTGCCAGCACCGAGGGGGGGGAGGGGGACGAGCAGTACTTC.

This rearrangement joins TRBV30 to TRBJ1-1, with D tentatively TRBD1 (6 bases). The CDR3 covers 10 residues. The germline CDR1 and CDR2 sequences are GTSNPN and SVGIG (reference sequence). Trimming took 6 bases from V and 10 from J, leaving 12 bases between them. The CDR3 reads CACEQGPAFF. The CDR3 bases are TGTGCCTGCGAACAGGGACCAGCTTTCTTT.

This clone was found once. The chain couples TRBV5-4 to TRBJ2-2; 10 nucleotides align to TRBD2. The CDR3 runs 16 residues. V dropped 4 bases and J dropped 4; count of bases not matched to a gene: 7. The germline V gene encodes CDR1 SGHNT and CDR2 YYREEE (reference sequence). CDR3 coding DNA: TGTGCCAGCAGCAATGCCCTAGCGGGGGTCACCGGGGAGCTGTTTTTT. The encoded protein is CASSNALAGVTGELFF.

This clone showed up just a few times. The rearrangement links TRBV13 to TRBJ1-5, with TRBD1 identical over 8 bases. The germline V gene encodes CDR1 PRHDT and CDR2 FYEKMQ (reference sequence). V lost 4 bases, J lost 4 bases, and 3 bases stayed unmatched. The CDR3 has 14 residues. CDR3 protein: CASSSRTGNQPQHF. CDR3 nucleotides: TGTGCCAGCAGCTCCAGGACAGGGAATCAGCCCCAGCATTTT.

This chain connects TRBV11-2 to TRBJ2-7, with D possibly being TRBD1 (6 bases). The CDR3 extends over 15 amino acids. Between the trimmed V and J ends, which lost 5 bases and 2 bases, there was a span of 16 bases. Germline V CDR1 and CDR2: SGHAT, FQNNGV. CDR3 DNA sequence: TGTGCCAGCAGCCTTACCAGGGGAATGCCCTACGAGCAGTACTTC. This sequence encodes CASSLTRGMPYEQYF.

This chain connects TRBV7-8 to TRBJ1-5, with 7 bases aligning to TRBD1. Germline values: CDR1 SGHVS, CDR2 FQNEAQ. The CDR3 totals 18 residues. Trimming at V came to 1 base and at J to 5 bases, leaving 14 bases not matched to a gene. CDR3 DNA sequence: TGTGCCAGCAGCTTAGATCCCCCGAGCAGGGGGAGGTATCAGCCCCAGCATTTT. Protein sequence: CASSLDPPSRGRYQPQHF.

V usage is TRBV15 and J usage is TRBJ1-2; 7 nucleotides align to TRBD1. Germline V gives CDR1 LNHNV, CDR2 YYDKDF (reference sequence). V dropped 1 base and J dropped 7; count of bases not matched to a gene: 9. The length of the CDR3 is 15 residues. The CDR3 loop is CATSRGQGEAVGYTF. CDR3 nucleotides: TGTGCCACCAGCAGAGGACAGGGAGAAGCAGTTGGCTACACCTTC.

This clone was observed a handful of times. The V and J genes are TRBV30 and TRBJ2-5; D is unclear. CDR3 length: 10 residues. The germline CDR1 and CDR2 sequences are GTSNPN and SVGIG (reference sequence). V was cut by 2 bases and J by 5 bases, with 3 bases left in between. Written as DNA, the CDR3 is TGTGCCTGGAGTTCTGAGACCCAGTACTTC. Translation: CAWSSETQYF. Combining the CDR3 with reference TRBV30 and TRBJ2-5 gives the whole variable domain SQTIHQWPATLVQPVGSPLSLECTVEGTSNPNLYWYRQAAGRGLQLLFYSVGIGQISSEVPQNLSASRPQDRQFILSSKKLLLSDSGFYLCAWSSETQYFGPGTRLLVL.

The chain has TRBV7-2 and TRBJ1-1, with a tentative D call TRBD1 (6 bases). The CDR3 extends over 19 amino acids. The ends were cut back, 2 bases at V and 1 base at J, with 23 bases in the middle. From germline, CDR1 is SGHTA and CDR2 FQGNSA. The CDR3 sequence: CASSLFFTEAGAENTEAFF. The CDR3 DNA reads TGTGCCAGCAGCTTATTCTTTACAGAAGCGGGGGCCGAGAACACTGAAGCTTTCTTT.

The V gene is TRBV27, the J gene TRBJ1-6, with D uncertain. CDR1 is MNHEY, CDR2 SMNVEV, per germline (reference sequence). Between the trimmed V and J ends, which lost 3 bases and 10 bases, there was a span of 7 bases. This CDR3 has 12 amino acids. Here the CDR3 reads CASSFPGSPLHF. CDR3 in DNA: TGTGCCAGCAGTTTTCCTGGCTCACCCCTCCACTTT.

The CDR3 bases are TGTGCCAGTAGTCGGGACAGGGCTAACTATGGCTACACCTTC. Translation: CASSRDRANYGYTF. This chain uses TRBV19 with TRBJ1-2; 9 bases line up with TRBD1. With V trimmed by 5 bases and J by 0 bases, 1 base remained unmatched. Germline V gives CDR1 LNHDA, CDR2 SQIVND (reference sequence). CDR3 length: 14 residues. The full variable domain, in which reference TRBV19 and TRBJ1-2 provide the parts outside the CDR3, is DGGITQSPKYLFRKEGQNVTLSCEQNLNHDAMYWYRQDPGQGLRLIYYSQIVNDFQKGDIAEGYSVSREKKESFPLTVTSAQKNPTAFYLCASSRDRANYGYTFGSGTRLTVV.

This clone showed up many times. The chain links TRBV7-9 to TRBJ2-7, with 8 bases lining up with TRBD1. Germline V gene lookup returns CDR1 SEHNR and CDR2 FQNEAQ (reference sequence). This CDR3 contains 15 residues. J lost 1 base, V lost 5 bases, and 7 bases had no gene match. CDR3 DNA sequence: TGTGCCAGCAGCCAAGGACAGGGAATTTCCTACGAGCAGTACTTC. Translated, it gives CASSQGQGISYEQYF.

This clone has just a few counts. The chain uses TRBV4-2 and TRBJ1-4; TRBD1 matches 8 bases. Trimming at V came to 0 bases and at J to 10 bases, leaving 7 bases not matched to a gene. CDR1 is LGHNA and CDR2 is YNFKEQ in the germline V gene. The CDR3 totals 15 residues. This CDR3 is CASSQDSGQGRKLFF. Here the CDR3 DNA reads TGTGCCAGCAGCCAAGACTCCGGACAGGGACGAAAACTGTTTTTT.

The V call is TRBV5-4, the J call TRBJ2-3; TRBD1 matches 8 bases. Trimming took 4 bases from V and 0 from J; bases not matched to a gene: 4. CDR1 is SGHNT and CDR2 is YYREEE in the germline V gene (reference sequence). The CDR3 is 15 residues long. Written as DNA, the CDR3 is TGTGCCAGCAGCGTCGGACAGGGAAGCACAGATACGCAGTATTTT. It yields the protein CASSVGQGSTDTQYF.

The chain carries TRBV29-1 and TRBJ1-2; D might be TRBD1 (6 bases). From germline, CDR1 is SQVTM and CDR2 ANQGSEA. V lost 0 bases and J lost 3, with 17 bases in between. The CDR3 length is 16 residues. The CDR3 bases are TGCAGCGTTGAAGATGTGAGTGGGGGCAAGTACTATGGCTACACCTTC. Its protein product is CSVEDVSGGKYYGYTF.

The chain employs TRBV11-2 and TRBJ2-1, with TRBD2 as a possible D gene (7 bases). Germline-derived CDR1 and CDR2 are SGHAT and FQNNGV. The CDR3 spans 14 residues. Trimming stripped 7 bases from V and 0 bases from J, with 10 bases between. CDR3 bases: TGTGCCAGCAAGGGGGGGAGCTCCTACAATGAGCAGTTCTTC. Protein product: CASKGGSSYNEQFF.

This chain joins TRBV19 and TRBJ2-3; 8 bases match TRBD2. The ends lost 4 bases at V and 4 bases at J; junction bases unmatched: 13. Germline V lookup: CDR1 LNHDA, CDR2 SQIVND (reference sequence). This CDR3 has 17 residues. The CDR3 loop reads CASSKRNQRGLSDTQYF. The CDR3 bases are TGTGCCAGTAGTAAACGGAACCAGCGGGGGTTGTCAGATACGCAGTATTTT.